The 14 T cell receptor beta chains in this list originate from one sample, sequenced in a study of spatial heterogeneity in lung cancer. Antigens for these TCRs are unknown. Points from the study as a whole: Tracking of tumor mutation counts was seen in expanded intratumoral alpha and beta TCR counts.

Time point noted: sample taken at primary tumor resection. TCRdb redid the calling of the 5' RACE reads with MiXCR, one entry per CDR3 protein. There are some 13,000 distinct CDR3 sequences in the sample; less than 4.5% occur only once, and 8% lies in the top ten. The sequencing here drew on lung tumor tissue, taken at surgery. The origin of the receptors is a male donor with early-stage non-small cell lung cancer.

CDR3 bases: TGTGCCTGGAGTCATGTAGGGTACGAGCAGTACTTC. This translates into CAWSHVGYEQYF. V is TRBV30 and J is TRBJ2-7; D gene unclear. The ends were cut back, 2 bases at V and 4 bases at J, with 9 bases in the middle. Per the germline V gene, CDR1 is GTSNPN and CDR2 is SVGIG (reference sequence). This CDR3 contains 12 residues.

This clonotype was counted many times. This chain joins TRBV24-1 and TRBJ2-3; D is possibly TRBD1 (5 bases). The CDR3 has 15 amino acids. The ends were cut back, 4 bases at V and 1 base at J, with 11 bases in the middle. Germline V gene lookup returns CDR1 KGHDR and CDR2 SFDVKD. The CDR3 DNA sequence: TGTGCCACCAGTGACTTCCAGGGCGGCACAGATACGCAGTATTTT. The encoded protein is CATSDFQGGTDTQYF.

The table lists this clonotype with many counts. V gene TRBV6-1 combines with J gene TRBJ1-6; a weak D match, TRBD1 (6 bases). The V end was cut by 0 bases, the J end by 10 bases, with 19 bases between. CDR3 size: 17 residues. Germline lookup yields CDR1 MNHNS and CDR2 SASEGT. The DNA for the CDR3 is TGTGCCAGCAGTGAAGCGCGGGGGGGGGCGGTCATCTCACCCCTCCACTTT. As protein: CASSEARGGAVISPLHF.

This clonotype was seen at least ten times. The chain links TRBV5-4 to TRBJ1-2; 8 bases fit TRBD1. V was pared by 4 bases and J by 0 bases, with 5 bases of the junction left unmatched. The CDR3 is made up of 15 amino acids. Per the germline V gene, CDR1 is SGHNT and CDR2 is YYREEE (reference sequence). CDR3 loop: CASSPTGGANYGYTF. The CDR3 bases are TGTGCCAGCAGCCCTACAGGGGGAGCTAACTATGGCTACACCTTC.

In this sample, this clonotype turned up many times. The chain joins TRBV6-5 to TRBJ2-3, with D maybe TRBD2 (7 bases). The germline CDR1 and CDR2 sequences are MNHEY and SVGAGI. V was cut by 5 bases and J by 8 bases, with 20 bases left in between. The CDR3 totals 15 residues. The CDR3: CASSPSGGALGTQYF. The CDR3 DNA is TGTGCCAGCAGTCCTAGTGGGGGGGCACTTGGTACGCAGTATTTT.

Sample share makes this clonotype large. The chain uses TRBV2 and TRBJ1-5; D is unclear. Per the germline V gene, CDR1 is SNHLY and CDR2 is FYNNEI. There are 13 residues in the CDR3. V shed 6 bases and J shed 7 bases, with 13 bases lying between them. CDR3 loop: CASREIREQPQHF. The CDR3 DNA follows: TGTGCCAGCAGGGAGATAAGGGAACAGCCCCAGCATTTT.

This clonotype was counted at least ten times. The V call is TRBV12-3 or TRBV12-4, the J call TRBJ2-5; no clear D gene. V gave up 1 base and J gave up 3 bases, with 6 bases separating them. The CDR3 runs to 13 residues. Here the CDR3 reads CASSLDRKETQYF. The CDR3 DNA reads TGTGCCAGCAGTTTAGACAGAAAAGAGACCCAGTACTTC.

This clonotype is medium-sized within its sample. The junction shows a germline mismatch at one end, possibly a read error. The V call is TRBV2, the J call TRBJ2-2; weak D call: TRBD1 (5 bases). The CDR3 consists of 15 residues. Germline-derived CDR1 and CDR2 are SNHLY and FYNNEI. Here the CDR3 DNA reads TGTGCCAGCTGTGATTTGGGGCGGAACACCGGGGAGCTGTTTTTT. It encodes CASCDLGRNTGELFF.

This clonotype has only a few counts. J is TRBJ2-5 and V is TRBV4-1; TRBD1 or TRBD2 may be the D gene (5 bases each). Germline values: CDR1 MGHRA, CDR2 YSYEKL. The germline V and J ends were trimmed by 4 bases and 0 bases, with 12 bases remaining between them. The CDR3 covers 15 residues. In DNA form, the CDR3 reads TGCGCCAGCAGCCGGGGGAGTGGAGACCAAGAGACCCAGTACTTC. It codes for CASSRGSGDQETQYF.

This clonotype was seen repeatedly, ten times or more. The chain couples TRBV12-3 or TRBV12-4 to TRBJ2-1; possible D gene TRBD1, 6 bases. The CDR3 is 16 amino acids. V gave up 4 bases and J gave up 9 bases, with 22 bases separating them. CDR3 DNA: TGTGCCAGCAGTTCCGCCTCTAGCAGGGGTAGTCGTGAGCAGTTCTTC. Amino acid sequence: CASSSASSRGSREQFF.

In this sample, this clonotype turned up many times. The chain combines TRBV29-1 with TRBJ2-2; TRBD1 matches 9 bases. J lost 6 bases, V lost 1 base, and 9 bases had no gene match. The CDR3 spans 16 residues. The germline gives CDR1 SQVTM, CDR2 ANQGSEA. The CDR3 reads CSVEGTGEIGAGELFF. CDR3 DNA: TGCAGCGTTGAAGGGACAGGGGAAATAGGGGCCGGGGAGCTGTTTTTT.

This clonotype was observed at least ten times. The chain joins TRBV20-1 to TRBJ2-7, with 7 bases lining up with TRBD1. V was pared by 2 bases and J by 2 bases, with 9 bases of the junction left unmatched. Germline CDR1 reads DFQATT; CDR2 reads SNEGSKA (reference sequence). This CDR3 region has 15 residues. The CDR3: CSARYTTTGPYEQYF. CDR3 sequence (DNA): TGCAGTGCTAGATATACCACGACAGGGCCCTACGAGCAGTACTTC.

This clonotype was counted ten times or more. The rearrangement joins TRBV20-1 to TRBJ2-2, with TRBD2 matching 9 bases. CDR1 and CDR2 (germline): DFQATT, SNEGSKA (reference sequence). The junction had 9 bases not matched to a gene; V was cut back by 2 bases and J by 11 bases. The CDR3 loop spans 14 amino acids. The CDR3 DNA is TGCAGTGCTAGAACTGCGGGGGGGTCTTCTGAGCTGTTTTTT. It codes for CSARTAGGSSELFF.

This clonotype is large within its sample. The V call is TRBV10-2, the J call TRBJ2-1, with 7 bases that match TRBD2. There are 14 residues in the CDR3. Germline lookup yields CDR1 WSHSY and CDR2 SAAADI. J lost 4 bases, V lost 4 bases, and 4 bases had no gene match. The CDR3, as DNA: TGCGCCAGCAGTGTTAGCGGGCAATACAATGAGCAGTTCTTC. Translating it yields CASSVSGQYNEQFF.